This TCR beta chain came from a study of identical twins. Study-level results: Zero-insertion analyses were open to partial confounding by invariant MAIT and iNKT cells.

This CDR3 is 14 amino acids long. V was trimmed by 10 bases and J by 0 bases, leaving 16 bases between them. CDR1 is ENHRY, CDR2 SYGVKD, per germline. TCRdb recomputed calls from the 5' RACE reads with MiXCR, one row per CDR3 protein. The sample has around 490,000 distinct CDR3 sequences, 20% to 25% seen once. A few counts support this clonotype. What it recognizes is unknown. The same sample was also studied in work on yellow fever vaccine responses in identical twins. From that second work: After vaccination, twins' T cell response reportedly seemed partly convergent, partly personalized.

This TCR was recovered from a woman aged 18-29 years in good health. The chain is built from TRBV10-3 and TRBJ2-7; weak D call: TRBD1 (6 bases). Sequencing was done on a sample of CD4+ T cells sorted from blood. CDR3 residues: CASADRQLSYEQYF. For the CDR3, the DNA is TGTGCCAGCGCGGACAGACAACTCTCCTACGAGCAGTACTTC.